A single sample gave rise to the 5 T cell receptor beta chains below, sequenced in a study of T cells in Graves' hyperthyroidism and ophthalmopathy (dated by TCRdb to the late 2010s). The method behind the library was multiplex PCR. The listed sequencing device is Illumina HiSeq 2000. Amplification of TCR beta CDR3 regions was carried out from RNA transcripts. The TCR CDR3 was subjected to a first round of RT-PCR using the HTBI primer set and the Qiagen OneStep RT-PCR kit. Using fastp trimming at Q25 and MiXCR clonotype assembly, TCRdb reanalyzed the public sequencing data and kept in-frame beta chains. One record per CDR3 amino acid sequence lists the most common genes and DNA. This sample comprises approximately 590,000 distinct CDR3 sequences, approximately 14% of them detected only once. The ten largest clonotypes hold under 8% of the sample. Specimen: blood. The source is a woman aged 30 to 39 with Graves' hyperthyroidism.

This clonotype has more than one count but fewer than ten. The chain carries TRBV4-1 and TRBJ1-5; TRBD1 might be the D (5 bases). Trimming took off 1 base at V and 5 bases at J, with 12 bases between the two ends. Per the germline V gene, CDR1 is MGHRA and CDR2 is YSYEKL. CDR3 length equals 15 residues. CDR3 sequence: CASSQVPEGHQPQHF. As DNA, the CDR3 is TGCGCCAGCAGCCAAGTCCCGGAGGGGCATCAGCCCCAGCATTTT.

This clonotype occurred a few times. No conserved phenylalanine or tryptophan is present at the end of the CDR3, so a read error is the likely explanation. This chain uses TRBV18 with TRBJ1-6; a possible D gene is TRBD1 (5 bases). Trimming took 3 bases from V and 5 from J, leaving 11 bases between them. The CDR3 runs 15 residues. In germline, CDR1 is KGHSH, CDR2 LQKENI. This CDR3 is CASSPLKTDNSPLHY. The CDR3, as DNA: TGTGCCAGCTCACCGTTGAAGACAGATAATTCACCCCTCCACTAT.

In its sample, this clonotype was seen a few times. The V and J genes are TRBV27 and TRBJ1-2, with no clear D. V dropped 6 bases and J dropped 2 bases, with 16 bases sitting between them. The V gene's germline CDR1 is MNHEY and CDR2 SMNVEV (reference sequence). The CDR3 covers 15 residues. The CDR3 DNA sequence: TGTGCCAGCAGAAAAGTGGGAGAAGGCAACTATGGCTACACCTTC. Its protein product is CASRKVGEGNYGYTF.

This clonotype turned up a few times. This CDR3 is CATSDRTPGGAFF. CDR3 DNA sequence: TGTGCCACCAGTGACCGGACCCCCGGGGGAGCTTTCTTT. The rearrangement joins TRBV24-1 to TRBJ1-1; TRBD1 might be the D (5 bases). With 4 bases removed from V and 10 bases from J, the gap between germline ends came to 15 bases. CDR1 is KGHDR and CDR2 is SFDVKD in the germline V gene. CDR3 length equals 13 residues.

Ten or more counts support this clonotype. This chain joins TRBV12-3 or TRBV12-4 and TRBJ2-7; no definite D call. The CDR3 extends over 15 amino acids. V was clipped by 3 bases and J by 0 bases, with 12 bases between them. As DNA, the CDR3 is TGTGCCAGCAGTTTTAGGCCTAGAAGCTCCTACGAGCAGTACTTC. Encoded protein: CASSFRPRSSYEQYF.